This T cell receptor beta chain stems from a study of blood T cell repertoires in COVID-19. The table came from immunoSEQ multiplex PCR; TCRdb's copy has only in-frame clones and leaves some out. The table includes more than 110,000 clones, about 86% detected once. The CDR3 spans 11 residues. Trimming took 6 bases from V and 9 from J; bases not matched to a gene: 2. CDR1 and CDR2 (germline): PRHDT, FYEKMQ (reference sequence). The chain links TRBV13 to TRBJ1-3, with 7 bases lining up with TRBD1. Sequencing was performed on peripheral blood. The clonotype was recovered from a woman aged 60-70 years with acute or convalescent COVID-19. The CDR3 loop is CASSRTGTIYF. Written as DNA, the CDR3 is TGTGCCAGCAGTCGGACAGGCACCATATATTTT.